These 24 T cell receptor beta chains came from one sample sequenced in a study of monozygotic twins with inflammatory bowel disease. From the 5' RACE reads, TCRdb lists one entry per CDR3 protein and no DNA. The table gives more than 350,000 distinct CDR3 sequences; the top ten clones make up 2% to 2.5% of it. Material for sequencing was blood. The receptors were sampled from a human donor with ulcerative colitis or Crohn's disease, or a healthy co-twin of an affected twin (not recorded which).

This rearrangement joins TRBV7-2 to TRBJ2-2; TCRdb's D call of TRBD2 is untestable without DNA. The CDR3 has 15 amino acids. CDR1 is SGHTA, CDR2 FQGNSA, per germline. This chain's CDR3 is CASSLKALSAGELFF.

The V and J genes are TRBV5-1 and TRBJ1-1; the D call of TRBD1 rests on TCRdb alone, since no DNA is present to check it. CDR1 is SGHRS, CDR2 YFSETQ, per germline. The CDR3 spans 15 residues. The CDR3 loop reads CASSRGEGANTEAFF.

The genes are TRBV6-6 and TRBJ2-1; absent DNA, TCRdb's TRBD2 call cannot be checked. Per germline, CDR1 MNHNY and CDR2 SVGAGI (reference sequence). The CDR3 extends over 14 amino acids. The CDR3 here is CASITSGGNYEQFF.

This sequence joins TRBV29-1 and TRBJ2-3; the TCRdb D gene call, TRBD1, has no DNA to confirm it. CDR1 and CDR2 from the germline V gene are SQVTM and ANQGSEA. This CDR3 contains 15 residues. CDR3 in amino acids: CSVDDRGLSTDTQYF.

This rearrangement joins TRBV12-5 to TRBJ2-2; TCRdb gives TRBD2 as the D gene, but with no DNA this cannot be confirmed. Germline CDR1 and CDR2: LGHNT and FRNRAP. The CDR3 is 16 amino acids. The CDR3 protein is CASGLGSSGATGELFF.

The chain combines TRBV6-1 with TRBJ2-3; TCRdb's D call, TRBD1, is unchecked because there is no DNA. From germline, CDR1 is MNHNS and CDR2 SASEGT. The CDR3 contains 14 residues. The CDR3 sequence is CATTWATAPDTQYF.

The chain uses TRBV20-1 and TRBJ2-3; TCRdb designates TRBD2, a call that cannot be tested without DNA. Per germline, CDR1 DFQATT and CDR2 SNEGSKA (reference sequence). The CDR3 is 14 residues long. The CDR3 here is CSARDPREMSTQYF.

This chain links TRBV29-1 with TRBJ2-5; no DNA is available, so the TRBD2 call from TCRdb remains unchecked. CDR3 size: 14 residues. Germline lookup yields CDR1 SQVTM and CDR2 ANQGSEA. CDR3 sequence reads: CSVVGGFAGETQYF.

The gene calls are TRBV12-3 or TRBV12-4 and TRBJ2-1; TCRdb returns TRBD2, unconfirmable since there is no DNA. The CDR3 covers 15 residues. The CDR3 reads CASSFLAGDTMSLVF.

This rearrangement joins TRBV6-2 or TRBV6-3 to TRBJ2-1; TCRdb selects TRBD2, and the lack of DNA leaves this call unchecked. The CDR3 has 20 residues. The germline CDR1 and CDR2 sequences are MNHEY and SVGEGT. CDR3 sequence reads: CASSLPPGRLSARFSVEQFF.

The chain uses TRBV5-1 and TRBJ2-6; TCRdb names TRBD2, which stays unverified in the absence of DNA. The germline gives CDR1 SGHRS, CDR2 YFSETQ. CDR3 length equals 13 residues. The CDR3 sequence is CASSLGGLRVLTF.

The chain joins TRBV28 to TRBJ1-5. Germline V CDR1 and CDR2: MDHEN, SYDVKM. The CDR3 runs to 14 residues. The CDR3 spells CASSYLISNQPQHF.

This chain connects TRBV5-1 to TRBJ2-7. The CDR3 covers 14 residues. Per the germline V gene, CDR1 is SGHRS and CDR2 is YFSETQ. CDR3 in amino acids: CASSLDFSPSEQYF.

The CDR3 is CASSQGRTAGREAFF. The chain joins TRBV14 to TRBJ1-1. Germline values: CDR1 SGHDN, CDR2 FVKESK. The CDR3 is 15 amino acids.

The chain couples TRBV3-1 to TRBJ2-3; the D gene TCRdb calls, TRBD2, cannot be checked with no DNA. The germline gives CDR1 LGHDT, CDR2 YNNKEL (reference sequence). The CDR3 sequence is 13 residues long. The CDR3 is CASRDLNTDTQYF.

The chain joins TRBV6-2 or TRBV6-3 to TRBJ2-2. CDR3 length: 14 residues. Germline V lookup: CDR1 MNHEY, CDR2 SVGEGT. This CDR3 is CASIKGTHTGELFF.

V usage is TRBV9 and J usage is TRBJ2-2; TCRdb picks TRBD1, but there is no DNA to check that call. Germline-derived CDR1 and CDR2 are SGDLS and YYNGEE. There are 13 residues in the CDR3. CDR3 residues: CASRPSGGRELFF.

The chain couples TRBV29-1 to TRBJ2-2. Germline CDR1 reads SQVTM; CDR2 reads ANQGSEA. The CDR3 spans 13 residues. The CDR3 loop is CSVESVNTGELFF.

This sequence joins TRBV7-2 and TRBJ1-2; there is no DNA to check the TCRdb D call of TRBD1. Germline values: CDR1 SGHTA, CDR2 FQGNSA. This CDR3 has 17 residues. The CDR3 reads CASTRGAGGSFNYGYTF.

The chain employs TRBV5-1 and TRBJ2-1; TCRdb names TRBD2, which stays unverified in the absence of DNA. Germline values: CDR1 SGHRS, CDR2 YFSETQ. The CDR3 is 16 residues long. CDR3 loop: CASSLGGAGMYNEQFF. The entire variable domain, with the rest obtained from reference TRBV5-1 and TRBJ2-1, is as follows: KAGVTQTPRYLIKTRGQQVTLSCSPISGHRSVSWYQQTPGQGLQFLFEYFSETQRNKGNFPGRFSGRQFSNSRSEMNVSTLELGDSALYLCASSLGGAGMYNEQFFGPGTRLTVL.

This chain links TRBV2 with TRBJ2-6. The germline V gene has CDR1 SNHLY and CDR2 FYNNEI. CDR3 size: 16 residues. The CDR3 reads CASSGRRLSGANVLTF.

The V gene is TRBV28, the J gene TRBJ2-7; TCRdb names TRBD2, which stays unverified in the absence of DNA. The germline V gene has CDR1 MDHEN and CDR2 SYDVKM. The CDR3 is 15 residues long. This chain's CDR3 is CASGSFGLAGYEQYF.

V and J are TRBV10-3 and TRBJ1-2; TCRdb names TRBD1, which stays unverified in the absence of DNA. This CDR3 spans 13 amino acids. Germline assignment: CDR1 ENHRY and CDR2 SYGVKD. CDR3 in amino acids: CAIRREQGNGYTF.

The CDR3 loop is CASSEEGDSPLHF. The chain joins TRBV6-1 to TRBJ1-6; TCRdb returns TRBD1, unconfirmable since there is no DNA. The CDR3 has 13 residues. Germline lookup yields CDR1 MNHNS and CDR2 SASEGT.